The next 11 T cell receptor beta chains were all read from a single sample in a study of identical twins. TCRdb fed the 5' RACE reads into MiXCR, producing one record per CDR3 protein. This table has approximately 890,000 distinct CDR3 sequences, more than 9% appearing once. Another study also made use of these data, one on yellow fever vaccine responses in identical twins.

The specimen was PBMCs. The receptor set was obtained from a woman aged 18-29 years in good health.

This rearrangement joins TRBV3-1 to TRBJ2-1, with 9 bases fitting TRBD2. V shed 5 bases and J 8 bases; nucleotides not matched to a gene: 13. The CDR3 loop spans 16 amino acids. CDR1 LGHDT and CDR2 YNNKEL come from the germline V gene (reference sequence). CDR3 loop: CASSDRIAGAMHEQFF. CDR3 DNA: TGTGCCAGCAGCGACCGAATAGCGGGAGCAATGCATGAGCAGTTCTTC.

The chain employs TRBV28 and TRBJ2-5; 7 nucleotides line up with TRBD1. The CDR3 covers 14 residues. Germline lookup yields CDR1 MDHEN and CDR2 SYDVKM. The V segment lost 4 bases and the J segment 5 bases; nucleotides outside the gene matches: 7. The CDR3 here is CASSWFVGGETQYF. The DNA of the CDR3 is TGTGCCAGCAGTTGGTTTGTAGGGGGCGAGACCCAGTACTTC.

The chain employs TRBV29-1 and TRBJ1-1; D is perhaps TRBD1 (6 bases). The ends were cut back, 6 bases at V and 2 bases at J, with 13 bases in the middle. The CDR3 runs 13 residues. CDR1 and CDR2 (germline): SQVTM, ANQGSEA. The CDR3 is CSVLGQSNTEAFF. CDR3 coding DNA: TGCAGCGTCTTAGGACAGTCAAACACTGAAGCTTTCTTT. Combining the CDR3 with reference TRBV29-1 and TRBJ1-1 gives the whole variable domain SAVISQKPSRDICQRGTSLTIQCQVDSQVTMMFWYRQQPGQSLTLIATANQGSEATYESGFVIDKFPISRPNLTFSTLTVSNMSPEDSSIYLCSVLGQSNTEAFFGQGTRLTVV.

This clonotype turned up a few times. The chain carries TRBV5-1 and TRBJ1-1, with D unresolved. The germline CDR1 and CDR2 sequences are SGHRS and YFSETQ. The ends were cut back, 3 bases at V and 1 base at J, with 7 bases in the middle. This CDR3 is built from 13 residues. The CDR3 loop is CASSSNTNTEAFF. The CDR3 bases are TGCGCCAGCAGCTCCAACACGAACACTGAAGCTTTCTTT.

This clonotype was observed a handful of times. The chain is built from TRBV5-6 and TRBJ2-3, with 9 bases fitting TRBD2. Germline CDR1 is SGHDT and CDR2 is YYEEEE. Germline trimming cut 0 bases from V and 3 bases from J; bases unmatched to any gene: 8. CDR3 length: 17 residues. The CDR3 DNA reads as TGTGCCAGCAGCTTGGAAGATCGCGGGGGGGTTACAGATACGCAGTATTTT. Translation gives CASSLEDRGGVTDTQYF.

This chain connects TRBV7-8 to TRBJ1-6; D ambiguous. Trimming shortened V by 5 bases and J by 7 bases, and 12 bases separated the two germline ends. CDR3 length: 14 residues. The germline V gene has CDR1 SGHVS and CDR2 FQNEAQ. The CDR3 reads CASSVMSRNSPLHF. DNA of the CDR3: TGTGCCAGCAGCGTAATGTCTAGGAATTCACCCCTCCACTTT.

There are many counts of this clonotype. The gene calls are TRBV28 and TRBJ2-7, with D perhaps TRBD1 or TRBD2 (5 bases each). Trimming shortened V by 6 bases and J by 7 bases, and 22 bases separated the two germline ends. CDR1 MDHEN and CDR2 SYDVKM come from the germline V gene. There are 15 residues in the CDR3. The DNA for the CDR3 is TGTGCCAGCAGCTCACTTTGGGACCGGCTTCAGGAGCAGTACGTC. It encodes CASSSLWDRLQEQYV.

Here the CDR3 DNA reads TGCGCCAGCAGCCAAGCCACCGGGGGGAGGTCCCCAGATACGCAGTATTTT. Protein: CASSQATGGRSPDTQYF. This chain joins TRBV4-1 and TRBJ2-3, with 7 bases identical to TRBD2. CDR1 and CDR2 (germline): MGHRA, YSYEKL. With 1 base clipped from V and 4 bases from J, the junction kept 11 bases outside the gene matches. The length of the CDR3 is 17 residues.

This clonotype was counted between two and nine times. The chain employs TRBV5-1 and TRBJ2-7; 7 bases agree with TRBD1. This CDR3 is 16 amino acids long. After removal of 6 bases from V and 2 bases from J, the junction contained 14 bases not matched to a gene. Germline V gene data show CDR1 as SGHRS and CDR2 as YFSETQ. In DNA form, the CDR3 reads TGCGCCAGCACTCCGGTCCGGGCGACAGGGCCCTACGAGCAGTACTTC. As protein: CASTPVRATGPYEQYF.

Many counts were recorded for this clonotype. This rearrangement joins TRBV7-2 to TRBJ2-1, with TRBD2 matching over 11 bases. This CDR3 has 16 residues. Germline assignment: CDR1 SGHTA and CDR2 FQGNSA. Trimming cost V 3 bases and J 2 bases; bases outside gene matches: 3. The CDR3 DNA reads TGTGCCAGCAGCTTGGGTAGCGGGGGGGCCTACAATGAGCAGTTCTTC. Encoded protein: CASSLGSGGAYNEQFF.

The CDR3 spells CASSPGQINYGYTF. DNA for the CDR3: TGTGCCAGCAGTCCCGGACAGATCAACTATGGCTACACCTTC. The rearrangement links TRBV28 to TRBJ1-2; tentatively, D is TRBD1 (6 bases). Germline CDR1 is MDHEN and CDR2 is SYDVKM. The CDR3 is made up of 14 amino acids. V was pared by 5 bases and J by 2 bases, with 12 bases between.